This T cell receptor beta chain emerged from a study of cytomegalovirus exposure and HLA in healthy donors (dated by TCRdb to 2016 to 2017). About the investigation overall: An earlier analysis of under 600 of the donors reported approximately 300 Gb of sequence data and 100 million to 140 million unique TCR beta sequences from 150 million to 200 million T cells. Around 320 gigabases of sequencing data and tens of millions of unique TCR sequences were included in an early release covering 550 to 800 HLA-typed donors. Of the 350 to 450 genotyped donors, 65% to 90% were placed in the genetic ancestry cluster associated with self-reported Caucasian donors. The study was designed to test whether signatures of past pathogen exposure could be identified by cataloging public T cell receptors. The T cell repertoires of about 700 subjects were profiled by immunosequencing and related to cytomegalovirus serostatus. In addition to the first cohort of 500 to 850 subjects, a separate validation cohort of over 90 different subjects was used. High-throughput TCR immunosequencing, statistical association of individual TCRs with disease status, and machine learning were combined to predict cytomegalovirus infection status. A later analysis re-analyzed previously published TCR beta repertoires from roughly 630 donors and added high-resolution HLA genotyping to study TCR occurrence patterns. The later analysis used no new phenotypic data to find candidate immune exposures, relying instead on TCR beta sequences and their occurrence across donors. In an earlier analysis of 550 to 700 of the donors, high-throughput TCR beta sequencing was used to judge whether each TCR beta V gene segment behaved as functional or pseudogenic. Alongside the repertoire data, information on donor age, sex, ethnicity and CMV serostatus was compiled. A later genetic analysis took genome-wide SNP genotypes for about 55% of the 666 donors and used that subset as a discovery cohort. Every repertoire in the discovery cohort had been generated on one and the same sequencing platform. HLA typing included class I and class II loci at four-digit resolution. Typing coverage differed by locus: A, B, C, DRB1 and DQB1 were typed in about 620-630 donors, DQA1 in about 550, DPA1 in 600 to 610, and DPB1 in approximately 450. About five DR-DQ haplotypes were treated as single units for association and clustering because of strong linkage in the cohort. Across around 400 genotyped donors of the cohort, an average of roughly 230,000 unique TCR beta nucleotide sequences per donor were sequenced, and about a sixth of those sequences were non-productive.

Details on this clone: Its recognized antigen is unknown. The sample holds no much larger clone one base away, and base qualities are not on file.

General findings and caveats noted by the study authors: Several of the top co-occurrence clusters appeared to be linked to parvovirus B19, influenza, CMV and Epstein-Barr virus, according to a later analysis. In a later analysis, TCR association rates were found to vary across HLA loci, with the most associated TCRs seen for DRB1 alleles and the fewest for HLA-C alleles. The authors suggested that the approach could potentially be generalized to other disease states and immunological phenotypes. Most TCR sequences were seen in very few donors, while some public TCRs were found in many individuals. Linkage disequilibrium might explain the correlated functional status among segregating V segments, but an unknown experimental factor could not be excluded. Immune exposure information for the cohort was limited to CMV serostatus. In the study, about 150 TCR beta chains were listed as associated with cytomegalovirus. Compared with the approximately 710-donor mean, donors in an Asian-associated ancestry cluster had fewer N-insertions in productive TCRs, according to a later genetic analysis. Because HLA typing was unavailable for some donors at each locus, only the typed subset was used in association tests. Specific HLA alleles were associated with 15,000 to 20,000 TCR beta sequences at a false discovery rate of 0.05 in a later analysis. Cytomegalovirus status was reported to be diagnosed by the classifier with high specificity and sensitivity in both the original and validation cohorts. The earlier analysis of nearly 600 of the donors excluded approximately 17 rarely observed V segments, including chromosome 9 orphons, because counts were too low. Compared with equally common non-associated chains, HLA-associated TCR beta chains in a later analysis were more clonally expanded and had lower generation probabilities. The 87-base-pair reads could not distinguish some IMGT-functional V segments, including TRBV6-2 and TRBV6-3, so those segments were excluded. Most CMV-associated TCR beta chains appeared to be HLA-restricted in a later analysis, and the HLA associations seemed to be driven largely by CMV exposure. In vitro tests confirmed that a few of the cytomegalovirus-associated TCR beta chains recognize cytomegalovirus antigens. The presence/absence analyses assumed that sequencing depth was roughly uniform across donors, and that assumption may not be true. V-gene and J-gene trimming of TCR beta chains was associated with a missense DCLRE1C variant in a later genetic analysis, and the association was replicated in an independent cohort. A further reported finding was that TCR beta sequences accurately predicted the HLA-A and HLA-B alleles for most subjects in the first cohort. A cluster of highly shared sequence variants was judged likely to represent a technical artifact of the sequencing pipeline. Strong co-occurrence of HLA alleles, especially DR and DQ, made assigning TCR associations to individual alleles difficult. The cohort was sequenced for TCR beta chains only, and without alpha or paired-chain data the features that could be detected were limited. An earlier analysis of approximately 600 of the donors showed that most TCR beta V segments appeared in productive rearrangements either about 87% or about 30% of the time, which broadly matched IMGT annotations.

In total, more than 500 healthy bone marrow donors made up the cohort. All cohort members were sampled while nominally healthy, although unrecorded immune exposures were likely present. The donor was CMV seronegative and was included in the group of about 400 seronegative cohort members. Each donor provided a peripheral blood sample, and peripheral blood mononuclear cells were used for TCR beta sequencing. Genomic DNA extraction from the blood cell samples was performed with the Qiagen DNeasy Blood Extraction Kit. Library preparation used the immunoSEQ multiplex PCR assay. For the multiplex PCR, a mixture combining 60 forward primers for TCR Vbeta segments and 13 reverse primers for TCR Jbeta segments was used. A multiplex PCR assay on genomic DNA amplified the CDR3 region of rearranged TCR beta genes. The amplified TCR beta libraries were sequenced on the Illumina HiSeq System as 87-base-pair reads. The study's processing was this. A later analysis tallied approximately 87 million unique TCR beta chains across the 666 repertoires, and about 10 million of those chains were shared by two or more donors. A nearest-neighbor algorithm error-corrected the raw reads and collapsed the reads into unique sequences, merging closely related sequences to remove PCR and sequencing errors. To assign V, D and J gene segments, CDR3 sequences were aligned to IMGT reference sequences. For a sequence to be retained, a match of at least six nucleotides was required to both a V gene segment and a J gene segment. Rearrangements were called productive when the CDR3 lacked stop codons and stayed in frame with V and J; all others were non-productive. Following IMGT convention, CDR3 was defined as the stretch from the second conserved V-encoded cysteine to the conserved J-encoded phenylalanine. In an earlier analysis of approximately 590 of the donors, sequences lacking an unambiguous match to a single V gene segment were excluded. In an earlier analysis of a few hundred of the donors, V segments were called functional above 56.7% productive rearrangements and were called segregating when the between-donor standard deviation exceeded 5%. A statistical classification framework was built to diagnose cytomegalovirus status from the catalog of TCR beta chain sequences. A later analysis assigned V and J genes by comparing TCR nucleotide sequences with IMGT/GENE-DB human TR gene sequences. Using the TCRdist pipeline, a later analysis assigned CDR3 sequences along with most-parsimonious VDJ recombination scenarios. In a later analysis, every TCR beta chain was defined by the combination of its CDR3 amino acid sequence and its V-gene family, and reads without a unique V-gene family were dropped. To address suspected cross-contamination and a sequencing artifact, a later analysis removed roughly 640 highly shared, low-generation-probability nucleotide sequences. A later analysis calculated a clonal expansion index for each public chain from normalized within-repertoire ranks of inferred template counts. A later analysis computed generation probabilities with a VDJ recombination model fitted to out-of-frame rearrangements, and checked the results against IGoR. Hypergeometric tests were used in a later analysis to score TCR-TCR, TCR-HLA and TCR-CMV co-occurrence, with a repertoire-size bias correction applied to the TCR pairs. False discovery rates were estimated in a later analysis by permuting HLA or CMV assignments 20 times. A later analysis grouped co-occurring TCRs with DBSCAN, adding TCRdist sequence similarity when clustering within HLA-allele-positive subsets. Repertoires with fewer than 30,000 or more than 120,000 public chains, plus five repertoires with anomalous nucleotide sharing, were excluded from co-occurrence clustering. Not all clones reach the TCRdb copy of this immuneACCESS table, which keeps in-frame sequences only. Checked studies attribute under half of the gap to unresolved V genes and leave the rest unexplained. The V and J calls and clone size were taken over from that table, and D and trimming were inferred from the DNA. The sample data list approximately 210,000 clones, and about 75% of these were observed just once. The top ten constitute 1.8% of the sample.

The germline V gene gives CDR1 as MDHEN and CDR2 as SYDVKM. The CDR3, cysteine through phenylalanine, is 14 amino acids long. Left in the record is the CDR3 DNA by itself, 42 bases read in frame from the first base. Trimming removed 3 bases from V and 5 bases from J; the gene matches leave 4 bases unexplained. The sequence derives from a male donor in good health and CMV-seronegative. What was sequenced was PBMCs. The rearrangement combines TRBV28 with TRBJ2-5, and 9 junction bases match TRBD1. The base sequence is TGTGCCAGCAGTTTCACAGGGGGCCGTGAGACCCAGTACTTC. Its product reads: CASSFTGGRETQYF. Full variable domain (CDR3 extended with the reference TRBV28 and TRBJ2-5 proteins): DVKVTQSSRYLVKRTGEKVFLECVQDMDHENMFWYRQDPGLGLRLIYFSYDVKMKEKGDIPEGYSVSREKKERFSLILESASTNQTSMYLCASSFTGGRETQYFGPGTRLLVL.